These T cell receptor beta chains were read from a single sample in a study of blood T cell repertoires in COVID-19. Assay used: immunoSEQ multiplex PCR; TCRdb lists only in-frame clones, some missing. The table lists about 350,000 clones, about nine tenths of them singletons, with approximately 0.97% in the top ten. Sample: PBMCs or T cells enriched from blood (not recorded which). These receptors were taken from a woman aged 30 to 39 who had been exposed to COVID-19. Both conserved end residues are part of each CDR3. A D gene is named only where the DNA matches it firmly. Expanded clones get a size class; other rows say once, few or many, or leave the size out.

size: NA
D: NA
J: TRBJ2-5
V: TRBV19
CDR3: CASSIGAGLETQYF
DNA: TGTGCCAGTAGTATTGGTGCAGGGCTGGAGACCCAGTACTTC

size: NA
D: TRBD1
J: TRBJ2-1
V: TRBV3-1/TRBV3-2
CDR3: CASSQVGGRPGLNEQFF
DNA: TGTGCCAGCAGCCAAGTAGGGGGCCGACCGGGGTTGAATGAGCAGTTCTTC

size: NA
D: NA
J: TRBJ2-6
V: TRBV10-3
CDR3: CAISESVGVSSGANVLTF
DNA: TGTGCCATCAGTGAGTCGGTAGGGGTTAGCTCTGGGGCCAACGTCCTGACTTTC

size: once
D: TRBD1
J: TRBJ1-5
V: TRBV5-1
CDR3: CASSLGSGGFNQPQHF
DNA: TGCGCCAGCAGCTTAGGCTCAGGGGGTTTTAATCAGCCCCAGCATTTT

size: NA
D: TRBD2
J: TRBJ2-7
V: TRBV11-2
CDR3: CASSPRYGIAGGSAEQYF
DNA: TGTGCCAGCAGCCCTCGGTACGGGATAGCGGGAGGTTCCGCCGAGCAGTACTTC

size: NA
D: NA
J: TRBJ2-1
V: TRBV12-5
CDR3: CASGRVLASGYNEQFF
DNA: TGTGCTAGTGGTAGGGTGCTAGCGTCGGGCTACAATGAGCAGTTCTTC

size: NA
D: NA
J: TRBJ1-6
V: TRBV5-5
CDR3: CASSLGPGSNNSPLHF
DNA: TGTGCCAGCAGCTTGGGTCCCGGGTCGAATAATTCACCCCTCCACTTT

size: NA
D: NA
J: TRBJ1-5
V: TRBV27
CDR3: CASSNRQNQPQHF
DNA: TGTGCCAGCAGTAACAGGCAAAATCAGCCCCAGCATTTT

size: NA
D: TRBD1
J: TRBJ1-1
V: TRBV28
CDR3: CASSLLAGGTTEAFF
DNA: TGTGCCAGCAGTTTATTGGCAGGGGGCACCACTGAAGCTTTCTTT

size: NA
D: NA
J: TRBJ1-1
V: TRBV28
CDR3: CASSLLGGIEAFF
DNA: TGTGCCAGCAGTTTGTTAGGGGGAATTGAAGCTTTCTTT

size: NA
D: NA
J: TRBJ2-2
V: TRBV3-1/TRBV3-2
CDR3: CASSQFSGGNTGELFF
DNA: TGTGCCAGCAGCCAATTCTCCGGCGGGAACACCGGGGAGCTGTTTTTT

size: NA
D: TRBD2
J: TRBJ2-5
V: TRBV19
CDR3: CASSMLGLAVETQYF
DNA: TGTGCCAGTAGTATGCTTGGACTAGCGGTAGAGACCCAGTACTTC

size: NA
D: TRBD2
J: TRBJ2-7
V: TRBV27
CDR3: CASSSLAGEAYEQYF
DNA: TGTGCCAGCAGTTCACTAGCGGGAGAGGCCTACGAGCAGTACTTC

size: NA
D: TRBD2
J: TRBJ2-3
V: TRBV9
CDR3: CASSVGGGYTDTQYF
DNA: TGTGCCAGCAGCGTAGGGGGAGGGTACACAGATACGCAGTATTTT

size: NA
D: TRBD1
J: TRBJ2-7
V: TRBV27
CDR3: CASSGIGTAIYEQYF
DNA: TGTGCCAGCTCCGGTATCGGGACAGCGATATACGAGCAGTACTTC

size: NA
D: TRBD2
J: TRBJ2-1
V: TRBV6-1
CDR3: CASSEVGGTSGNNEQFF
DNA: TGTGCCAGCAGTGAAGTTGGTGGGACTAGCGGGAACAATGAGCAGTTCTTC

size: NA
D: NA
J: TRBJ2-7
V: TRBV11-1
CDR3: CASSPNGAGTPYEQYF
DNA: TGTGCCAGCAGCCCTAATGGTGCCGGGACTCCCTACGAGCAGTACTTC

size: NA
D: NA
J: TRBJ2-2
V: TRBV5-1
CDR3: CASRMGLANTGELFF
DNA: TGCGCCAGCAGAATGGGGCTTGCGAACACCGGGGAGCTGTTTTTT

size: NA
D: NA
J: TRBJ1-5
V: TRBV28
CDR3: CASSFTAHRESNQPQHF
DNA: TGTGCCAGCAGTTTTACGGCCCACCGGGAGAGCAATCAGCCCCAGCATTTT

size: NA
D: NA
J: TRBJ2-2
V: TRBV5-1
CDR3: CASSLSVGGITGELFF
DNA: TGCGCCAGCAGCTTGAGCGTTGGGGGCATCACCGGGGAGCTGTTTTTT

size: NA
D: NA
J: TRBJ2-7
V: TRBV28
CDR3: CASSPPQGPGGREQYF
DNA: TGTGCCAGCAGTCCACCCCAGGGGCCGGGGGGTCGGGAGCAGTACTTC

size: NA
D: NA
J: TRBJ1-1
V: TRBV21-1
CDR3: CASSTQDTGQHTEAFF
DNA: TGTGCCAGCAGCACTCAGGATACGGGACAGCACACTGAAGCTTTCTTT

size: NA
D: TRBD1
J: TRBJ2-3
V: TRBV24-1
CDR3: CATSDPPGQNTDTQYF
DNA: TGTGCCACCAGTGATCCCCCGGGACAGAACACAGATACGCAGTATTTT

size: NA
D: NA
J: TRBJ1-2
V: TRBV25-1
CDR3: CASNPGDGYTF
DNA: TGTGCCAGCAACCCGGGGGATGGCTACACCTTC

size: NA
D: NA
J: TRBJ1-6
V: TRBV5-1
CDR3: CASSLGQSDSPLHF
DNA: TGCGCCAGCAGCTTGGGACAGTCCGATTCACCCCTCCACTTT

size: NA
D: TRBD1
J: TRBJ1-6
V: TRBV7-9
CDR3: CASSLTGAFNSPLHF
DNA: TGTGCCAGCAGCTTGACAGGGGCCTTTAATTCACCCCTCCACTTT

size: many
D: NA
J: TRBJ2-1
V: TRBV5-4
CDR3: CASVTGAAEQFF
DNA: TGTGCCAGCGTGACGGGTGCAGCTGAGCAGTTCTTC

size: NA
D: NA
J: TRBJ2-5
V: TRBV5-1
CDR3: CASSGRAAPQETQYF
DNA: TGCGCCAGCAGCGGGAGAGCGGCACCACAAGAGACCCAGTACTTC

size: NA
D: TRBD1
J: TRBJ2-5
V: TRBV28
CDR3: CASSPLGQGPHTQYF
DNA: TGTGCCAGCAGCCCACTAGGACAGGGCCCCCATACCCAGTACTTC

size: NA
D: TRBD2
J: TRBJ2-1
V: TRBV29-1
CDR3: CSVRLAGALAEQFF
DNA: TGCAGCGTTCGACTAGCGGGAGCTTTGGCTGAGCAGTTCTTC

size: NA
D: NA
J: TRBJ1-2
V: TRBV11-2
CDR3: CASSFGNWVVGYTF
DNA: TGTGCCAGCAGCTTCGGGAATTGGGTCGTTGGCTACACCTTC

size: NA
D: TRBD2
J: TRBJ2-7
V: TRBV5-1
CDR3: CASSPEGREGVHEQYF
DNA: TGCGCCAGCAGCCCCGAGGGGCGGGAGGGCGTCCACGAGCAGTACTTC

size: NA
D: TRBD1
J: TRBJ1-1
V: TRBV28
CDR3: CASSSLDRGGTEAFF
DNA: TGTGCCAGCAGCAGCCTCGACAGGGGGGGGACTGAAGCTTTCTTT

size: few
D: NA
J: TRBJ2-3
V: TRBV7-8
CDR3: CASSFPVATQYF
DNA: TGTGCCAGCAGCTTCCCCGTGGCTACGCAGTATTTT

size: NA
D: TRBD1
J: TRBJ2-3
V: TRBV25-1
CDR3: CASSEARGPTDTQYF
DNA: TGTGCCAGCAGTGAAGCCAGGGGGCCCACAGATACGCAGTATTTT

size: few
D: NA
J: TRBJ1-1
V: TRBV27
CDR3: CASSSGTFTEAFF
DNA: TGTGCCAGCAGTTCTGGGACTTTCACTGAAGCTTTCTTT

size: NA
D: NA
J: TRBJ1-1
V: TRBV5-1
CDR3: CASSEGRGILNTEAFF
DNA: TGCGCCAGCAGCGAAGGGAGAGGGATCTTGAACACTGAAGCTTTCTTT

size: NA
D: TRBD2
J: TRBJ2-7
V: TRBV7-9
CDR3: CASSLGPGLAGAEQYF
DNA: TGTGCCAGCAGCTTAGGTCCAGGACTAGCGGGAGCCGAGCAGTACTTC

size: NA
D: TRBD2
J: TRBJ2-2
V: TRBV27
CDR3: CASSSLAGRGRTTGELFF
DNA: TGTGCCAGCAGTTCATTAGCGGGACGCGGGAGGACCACCGGGGAGCTGTTTTTT

size: once
D: TRBD1
J: TRBJ2-4
V: TRBV30
CDR3: CAWSVNRGDKNIQYF
DNA: TGTGCCTGGAGTGTAAACAGGGGCGACAAAAACATTCAGTACTTC

size: NA
D: NA
J: TRBJ2-3
V: TRBV9
CDR3: CASSITSPTDTQYF
DNA: TGTGCCAGCAGCATAACTAGCCCCACAGATACGCAGTATTTT

size: NA
D: NA
J: TRBJ2-3
V: TRBV18
CDR3: CASSPLGDTQYF
DNA: TGTGCCAGCTCACCCCTCGGAGATACGCAGTATTTT

size: NA
D: NA
J: TRBJ1-1
V: TRBV6-5
CDR3: CASSYRGRDTEAFF
DNA: TGTGCCAGCAGTTACAGGGGTCGAGACACTGAAGCTTTCTTT

size: NA
D: NA
J: TRBJ1-2
V: TRBV25-1
CDR3: CATGSGGGPGGYTF
DNA: TGTGCCACAGGATCCGGGGGGGGCCCAGGCGGCTACACCTTC

size: NA
D: TRBD2
J: TRBJ2-7
V: TRBV28
CDR3: CASSLAGGPGQEQYF
DNA: TGTGCCAGCAGCCTAGCGGGAGGGCCAGGACAGGAGCAGTACTTC

size: NA
D: TRBD1
J: TRBJ2-7
V: TRBV5-1
CDR3: CASSLGTGGPEQYF
DNA: TGCGCCAGCAGCTTGGGGACAGGGGGCCCCGAGCAGTACTTC

size: NA
D: TRBD2
J: TRBJ2-5
V: TRBV7-3
CDR3: CASRASGSGETQYF
DNA: TGTGCCAGCAGGGCTAGCGGGAGCGGAGAGACCCAGTACTTC

size: NA
D: NA
J: TRBJ2-7
V: TRBV11-2
CDR3: CASSLRRTVYEQYF
DNA: TGTGCCAGCAGCTTAAGGAGGACAGTATACGAGCAGTACTTC